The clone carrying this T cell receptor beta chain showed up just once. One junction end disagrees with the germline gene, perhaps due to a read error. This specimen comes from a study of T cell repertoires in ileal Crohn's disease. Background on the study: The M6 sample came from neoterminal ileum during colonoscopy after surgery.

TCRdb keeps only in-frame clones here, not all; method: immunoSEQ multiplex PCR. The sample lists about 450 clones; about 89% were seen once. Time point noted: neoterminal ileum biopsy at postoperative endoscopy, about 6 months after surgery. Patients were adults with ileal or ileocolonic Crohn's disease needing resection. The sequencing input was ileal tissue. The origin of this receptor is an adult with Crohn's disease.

The CDR3 DNA sequence: TGTGCCAGCAGTTCCGGACTAGCCTCCCTCTTC. Translation gives CASSSGLASLF. The J gene is TRBJ2-1, the V gene TRBV6-6; TRBD2 matches 8 bases. CDR1 and CDR2 from the germline V gene are MNHNY and SVGAGI (reference sequence). CDR3 length: 11 amino acids.